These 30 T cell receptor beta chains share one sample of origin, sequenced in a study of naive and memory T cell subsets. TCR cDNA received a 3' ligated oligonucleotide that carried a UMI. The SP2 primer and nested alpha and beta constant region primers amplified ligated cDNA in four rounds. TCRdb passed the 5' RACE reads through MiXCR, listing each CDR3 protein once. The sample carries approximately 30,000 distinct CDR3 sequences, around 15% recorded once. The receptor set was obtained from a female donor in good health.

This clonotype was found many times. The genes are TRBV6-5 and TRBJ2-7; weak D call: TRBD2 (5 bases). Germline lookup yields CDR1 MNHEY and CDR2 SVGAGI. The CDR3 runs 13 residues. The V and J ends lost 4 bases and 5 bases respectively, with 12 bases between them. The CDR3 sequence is CASSSGVRHEQYF. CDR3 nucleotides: TGTGCCAGCAGTTCCGGGGTAAGGCACGAGCAGTACTTC.

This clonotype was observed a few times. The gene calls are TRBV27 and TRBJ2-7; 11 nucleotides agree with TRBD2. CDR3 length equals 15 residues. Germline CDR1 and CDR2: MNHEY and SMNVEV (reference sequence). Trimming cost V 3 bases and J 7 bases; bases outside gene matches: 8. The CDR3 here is CASSLSLAGVKEQYF. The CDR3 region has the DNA TGTGCCAGCAGTTTGTCACTAGCGGGGGTGAAGGAGCAGTACTTC.

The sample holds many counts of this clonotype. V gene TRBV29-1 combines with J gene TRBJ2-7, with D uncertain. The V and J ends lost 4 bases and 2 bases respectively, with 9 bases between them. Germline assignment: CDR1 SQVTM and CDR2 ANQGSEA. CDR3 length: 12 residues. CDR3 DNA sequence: TGCAGCGTTGGTTCTAGGACCTACGAGCAGTACTTC. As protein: CSVGSRTYEQYF.

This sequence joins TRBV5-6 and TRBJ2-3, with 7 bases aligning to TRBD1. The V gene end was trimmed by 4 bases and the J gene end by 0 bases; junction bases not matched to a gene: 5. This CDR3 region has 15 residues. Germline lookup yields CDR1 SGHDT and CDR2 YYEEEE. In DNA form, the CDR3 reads TGTGCCAGCAGCAACCCGGGACAGAGCACAGATACGCAGTATTTT. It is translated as CASSNPGQSTDTQYF. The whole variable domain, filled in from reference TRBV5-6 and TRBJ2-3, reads DAGVTQSPTHLIKTRGQQVTLRCSPKSGHDTVSWYQQALGQGPQFIFQYYEEEERQRGNFPDRFSGHQFPNYSSELNVNALLLGDSALYLCASSNPGQSTDTQYFGPGTRLTVL.

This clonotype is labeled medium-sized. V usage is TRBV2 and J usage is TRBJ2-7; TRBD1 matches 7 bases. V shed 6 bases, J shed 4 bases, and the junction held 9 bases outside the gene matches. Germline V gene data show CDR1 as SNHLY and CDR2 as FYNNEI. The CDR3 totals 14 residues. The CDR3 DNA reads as TGTGCCAGCAGCCCAAGACAGGGTCCATACGAGCAGTACTTC. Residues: CASSPRQGPYEQYF.

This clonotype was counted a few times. CDR3: CSAKDRESTEAFF. CDR3 nucleotide sequence: TGCAGCGCTAAGGACAGGGAAAGTACTGAAGCTTTCTTT. The chain couples TRBV29-1 to TRBJ1-1; 8 positions match TRBD1. The CDR3 length is 13 residues. Germline V gives CDR1 SQVTM, CDR2 ANQGSEA. Trimming cost V 7 bases and J 5 bases; bases outside gene matches: 9.

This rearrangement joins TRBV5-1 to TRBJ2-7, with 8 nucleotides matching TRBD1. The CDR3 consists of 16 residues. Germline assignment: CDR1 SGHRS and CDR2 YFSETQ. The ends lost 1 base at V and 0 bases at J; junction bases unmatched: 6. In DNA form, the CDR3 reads TGCGCCAGCAGCTTGCCGGGGACAGGATCCTCCTACGAGCAGTACTTC. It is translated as CASSLPGTGSSYEQYF.

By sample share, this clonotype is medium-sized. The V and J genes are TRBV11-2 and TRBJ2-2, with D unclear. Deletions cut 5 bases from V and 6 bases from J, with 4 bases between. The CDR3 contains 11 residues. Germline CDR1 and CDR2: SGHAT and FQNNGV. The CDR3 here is CASSLSGELFF. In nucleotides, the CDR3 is TGTGCCAGCAGCCTCTCCGGGGAGCTGTTTTTT.

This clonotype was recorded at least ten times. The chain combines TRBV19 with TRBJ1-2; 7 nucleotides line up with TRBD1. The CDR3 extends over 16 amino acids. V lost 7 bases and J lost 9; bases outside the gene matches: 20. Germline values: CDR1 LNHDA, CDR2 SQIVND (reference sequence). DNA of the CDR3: TGTGCCAGTACCGCGACAGGGCAGGTCCCCGGGGGACGCTACACCTTC. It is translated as CASTATGQVPGGRYTF. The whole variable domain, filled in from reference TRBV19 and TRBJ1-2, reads DGGITQSPKYLFRKEGQNVTLSCEQNLNHDAMYWYRQDPGQGLRLIYYSQIVNDFQKGDIAEGYSVSREKKESFPLTVTSAQKNPTAFYLCASTATGQVPGGRYTFGSGTRLTVV.

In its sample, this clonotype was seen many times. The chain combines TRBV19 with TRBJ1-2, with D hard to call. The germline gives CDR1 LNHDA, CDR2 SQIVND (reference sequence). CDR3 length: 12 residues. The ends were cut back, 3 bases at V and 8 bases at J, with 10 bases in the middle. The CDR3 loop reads CASSMGLGGYTF. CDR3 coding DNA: TGTGCCAGTAGTATGGGCCTAGGAGGCTACACCTTC.

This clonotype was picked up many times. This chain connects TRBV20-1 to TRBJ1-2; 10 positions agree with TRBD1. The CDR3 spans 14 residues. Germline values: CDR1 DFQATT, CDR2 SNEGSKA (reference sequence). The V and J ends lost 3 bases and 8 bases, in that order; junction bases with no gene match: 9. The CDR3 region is CSARKTGGAEGYTF. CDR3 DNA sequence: TGCAGTGCTAGGAAGACAGGGGGCGCAGAAGGCTACACCTTC.

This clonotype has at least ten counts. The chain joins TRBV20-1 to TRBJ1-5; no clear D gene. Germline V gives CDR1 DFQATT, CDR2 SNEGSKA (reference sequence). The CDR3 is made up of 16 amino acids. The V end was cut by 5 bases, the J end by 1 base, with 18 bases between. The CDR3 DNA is TGCAGTGCTTCTAGAGAGACGGACTGGAGCAATCAGCCCCAGCATTTT. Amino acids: CSASRETDWSNQPQHF.

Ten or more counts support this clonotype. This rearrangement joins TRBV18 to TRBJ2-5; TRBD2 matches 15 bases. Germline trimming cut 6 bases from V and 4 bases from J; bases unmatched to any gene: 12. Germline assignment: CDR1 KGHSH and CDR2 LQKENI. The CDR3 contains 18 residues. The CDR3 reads CASSLRTSGGALGETQYF. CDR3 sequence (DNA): TGTGCCAGCTCCCTACGGACTAGCGGGGGGGCTCTTGGAGAGACCCAGTACTTC.

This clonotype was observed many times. The CDR3 is CATSSQGDSPLHF. CDR3 DNA sequence: TGTGCCACCAGCAGTCAGGGGGATTCACCCCTCCACTTT. The rearrangement links TRBV15 to TRBJ1-6; TRBD1 matches 7 bases. The CDR3 spans 13 residues. Germline V gene lookup returns CDR1 LNHNV and CDR2 YYDKDF (reference sequence). V lost 3 bases, J lost 8 bases, and 1 base stayed unmatched.

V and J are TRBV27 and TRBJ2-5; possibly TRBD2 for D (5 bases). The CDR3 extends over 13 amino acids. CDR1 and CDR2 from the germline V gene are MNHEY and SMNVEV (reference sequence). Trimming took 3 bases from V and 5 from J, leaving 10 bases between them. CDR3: CASSFLRGETQYF. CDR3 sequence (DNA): TGTGCCAGCAGTTTCTTACGGGGTGAGACCCAGTACTTC.

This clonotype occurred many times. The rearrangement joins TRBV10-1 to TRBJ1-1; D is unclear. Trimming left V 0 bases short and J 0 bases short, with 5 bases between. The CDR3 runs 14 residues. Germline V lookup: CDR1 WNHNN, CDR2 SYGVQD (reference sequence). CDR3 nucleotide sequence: TGCGCCAGCAGTGAGTCGACCATGAACACTGAAGCTTTCTTT. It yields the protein CASSESTMNTEAFF.

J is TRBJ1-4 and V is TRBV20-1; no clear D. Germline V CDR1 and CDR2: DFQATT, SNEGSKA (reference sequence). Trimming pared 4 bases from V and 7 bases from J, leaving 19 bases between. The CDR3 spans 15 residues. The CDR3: CSANKKGIGGEKLFF. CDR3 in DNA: TGCAGTGCTAACAAGAAAGGGATTGGCGGTGAAAAACTGTTTTTT.

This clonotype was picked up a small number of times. CDR3 DNA: TGCGCCAGCAGCTTGGGTCAGGGGATATATGGCTACACCTTC. This codes for CASSLGQGIYGYTF. The V and J genes are TRBV5-1 and TRBJ1-2, with D possibly being TRBD1 (6 bases). V lost 0 bases to trimming and J lost 5 bases, with 11 bases between them. The CDR3 has 14 residues. The germline CDR1 and CDR2 sequences are SGHRS and YFSETQ.

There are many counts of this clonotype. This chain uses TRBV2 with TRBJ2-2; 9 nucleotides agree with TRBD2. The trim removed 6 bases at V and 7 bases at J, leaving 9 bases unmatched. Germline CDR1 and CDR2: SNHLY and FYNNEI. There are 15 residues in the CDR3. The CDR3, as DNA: TGTGCCAGCAGATCTAGCGGGGTAATCGGCGGGGAGCTGTTTTTT. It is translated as CASRSSGVIGGELFF.

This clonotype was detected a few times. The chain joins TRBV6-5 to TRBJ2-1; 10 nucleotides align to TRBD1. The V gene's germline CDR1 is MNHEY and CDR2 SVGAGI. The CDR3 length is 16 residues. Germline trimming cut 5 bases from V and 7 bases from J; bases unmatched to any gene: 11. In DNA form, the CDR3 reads TGTGCCAGCAGTCACCGGGACAGGGGATGGGGAAATGAGCAGTTCTTC. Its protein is CASSHRDRGWGNEQFF.

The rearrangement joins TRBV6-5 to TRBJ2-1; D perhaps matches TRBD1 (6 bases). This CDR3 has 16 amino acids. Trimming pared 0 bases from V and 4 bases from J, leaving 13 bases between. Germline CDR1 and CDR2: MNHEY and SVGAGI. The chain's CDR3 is CASSYSPPGVYNEQFF. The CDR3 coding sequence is TGTGCCAGCAGTTACTCGCCGCCAGGGGTTTACAATGAGCAGTTCTTC.

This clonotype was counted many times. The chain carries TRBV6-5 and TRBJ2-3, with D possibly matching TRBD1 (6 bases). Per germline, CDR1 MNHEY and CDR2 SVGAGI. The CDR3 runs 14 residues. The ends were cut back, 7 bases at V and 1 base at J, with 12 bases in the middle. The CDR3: CASTGEQGTDTQYF. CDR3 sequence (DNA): TGTGCCAGCACAGGGGAACAGGGCACAGATACGCAGTATTTT.

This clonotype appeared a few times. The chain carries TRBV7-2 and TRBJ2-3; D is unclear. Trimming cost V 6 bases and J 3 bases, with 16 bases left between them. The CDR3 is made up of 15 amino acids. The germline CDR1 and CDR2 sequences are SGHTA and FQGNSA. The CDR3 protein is CASRESSIPTDTQYF. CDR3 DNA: TGTGCCAGCAGGGAGTCTTCAATTCCGACAGATACGCAGTATTTT.

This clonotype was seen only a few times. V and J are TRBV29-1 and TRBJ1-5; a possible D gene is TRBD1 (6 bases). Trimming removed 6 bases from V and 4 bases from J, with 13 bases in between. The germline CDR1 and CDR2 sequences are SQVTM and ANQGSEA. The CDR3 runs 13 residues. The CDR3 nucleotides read TGCAGCGTGGGGGGGCGATCAAATCAGCCCCAGCATTTT. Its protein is CSVGGRSNQPQHF.

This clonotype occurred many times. For the CDR3, the DNA is TGCAGTGCTACCAGACAGTCAGATCAGCCCCAGCATTTT. Protein sequence: CSATRQSDQPQHF. The chain links TRBV20-1 to TRBJ1-5; D is possibly TRBD1 (5 bases). This CDR3 is built from 13 residues. CDR1 is DFQATT, CDR2 SNEGSKA, per germline (reference sequence). Trimming cost V 4 bases and J 5 bases, with 12 bases left between them.

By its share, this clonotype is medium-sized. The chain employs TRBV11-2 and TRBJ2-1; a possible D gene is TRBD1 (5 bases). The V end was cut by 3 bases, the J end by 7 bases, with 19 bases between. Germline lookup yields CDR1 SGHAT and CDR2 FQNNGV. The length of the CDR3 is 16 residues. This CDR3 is CASSFVTGYSGNEQFF. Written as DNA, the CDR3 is TGTGCCAGCAGCTTCGTTACAGGCTACTCGGGTAATGAGCAGTTCTTC.

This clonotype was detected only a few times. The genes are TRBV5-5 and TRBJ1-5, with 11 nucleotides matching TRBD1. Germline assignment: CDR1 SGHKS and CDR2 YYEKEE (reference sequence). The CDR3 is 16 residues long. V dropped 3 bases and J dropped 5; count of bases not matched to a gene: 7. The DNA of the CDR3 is TGTGCCAGCAGCTCGACTCCGGGACAGGGGGATCAGCCCCAGCATTTT. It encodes CASSSTPGQGDQPQHF.

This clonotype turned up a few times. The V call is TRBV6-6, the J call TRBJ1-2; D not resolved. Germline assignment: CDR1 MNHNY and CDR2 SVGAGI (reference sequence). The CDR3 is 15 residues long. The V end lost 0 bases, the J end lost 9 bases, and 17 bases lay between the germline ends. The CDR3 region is CASSYSKTSSQSYTF. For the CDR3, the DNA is TGTGCCAGCAGTTACTCGAAGACATCGTCGCAGAGCTACACCTTC.

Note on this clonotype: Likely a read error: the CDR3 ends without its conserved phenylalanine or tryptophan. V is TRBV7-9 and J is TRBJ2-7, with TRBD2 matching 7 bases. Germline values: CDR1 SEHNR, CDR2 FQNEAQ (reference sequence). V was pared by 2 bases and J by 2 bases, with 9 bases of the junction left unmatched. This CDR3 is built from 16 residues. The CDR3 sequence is CASSLSSSGRTYEQYS. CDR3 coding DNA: TGTGCCAGCAGCTTAAGTTCTAGCGGCCGAACCTACGAGCAGTACTCC.

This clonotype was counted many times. CDR3: CASSKALVSQGFWSLNSPLHF. CDR3 nucleotides: TGTGCCAGCAGCAAAGCGCTGGTGAGTCAAGGCTTTTGGTCTCTGAATTCACCCCTCCACTTT. V and J are TRBV21-1 and TRBJ1-6. TRBV21-1 is shown as a pseudogene. This CDR3 contains 21 residues.